These 2 T cell receptor beta chains were sequenced from one sample in a study of CD8 T cells in ankylosing spondylitis. TCRdb redid the calling of the 5' RACE reads with MiXCR, one entry per CDR3 protein. The sample gives 150,000 to 200,000 distinct CDR3 sequences, around a tenth of which show up once; about 15% is in the top ten. Input material: blood, either unsorted or a sorted T cell fraction (not recorded which). These receptors were taken from a female donor with ankylosing spondylitis or in good health (not recorded which).

This clonotype occurred many times. V gene TRBV7-9 combines with J gene TRBJ2-1; 9 nucleotides align to TRBD2. The trim removed 1 base at V and 8 bases at J, leaving 9 bases unmatched. Per the germline V gene, CDR1 is SEHNR and CDR2 is FQNEAQ (reference sequence). The length of the CDR3 is 16 residues. CDR3 sequence (DNA): TGTGCCAGCAGCTTAGTCCCTAGCGGGGTCGGGGATGAGCAGTTCTTC. As protein: CASSLVPSGVGDEQFF.

This clonotype has just a few counts. This chain uses TRBV6-2 or TRBV6-3 with TRBJ2-5; no definite D call. Germline CDR1 reads MNHEY; CDR2 reads SVGEGT. This CDR3 contains 12 residues. V was shortened by 5 bases and J by 5 bases, with 9 bases between the two germline ends. The CDR3 DNA sequence: TGTGCCAGCAGTGTGGGGTGGGAGACCCAGTACTTC. As protein: CASSVGWETQYF.